A selection of T cell receptor beta chains follows, all from one sample in a study of T-cell memory formation after mild COVID-19. A single record per CDR3 protein comes from TCRdb applying MiXCR to the 5' RACE reads. Here the sample spans about 360,000 distinct CDR3 sequences, approximately 13% being singletons. Sequenced input: PBMCs or a T cell subset sorted from them (not recorded which). These TCRs come from a man aged 18 to 30 who had mild COVID-19 (a few samples of this study predate the infection). Cell type and time point are not known. Each CDR3 is given without its conserved first and last residue. The order of the fields is clone size, V gene, J gene, CDR3 protein. For some rows the clone size is stated as once, few or many, or as a class when expanded; others skip it.

>few|TRBV25-1|TRBJ2-3
ASSEPGVDTQY
>NA|TRBV7-3|TRBJ2-1
ASSPSAAYNEQF
>NA|TRBV5-5|TRBJ1-1
ASSGLQWMGTEAF
>few|TRBV5-6|TRBJ2-1
ASSQLAETYNEQF
>NA|TRBV12-3/TRBV12-4|TRBJ2-7
ASSGEYEQY
>many|TRBV6-2/TRBV6-3|TRBJ2-1
ASSYSNEQF
>few|TRBV4-1|TRBJ1-1
ASSHYLPRGRGTEAF
>NA|TRBV14|TRBJ2-3
ASSQEGGPRTDTQY
>NA|TRBV7-2|TRBJ1-2
ASSLPGQLHGYT
>few|TRBV5-1|TRBJ2-2
ASSLSDTGELF
>few|TRBV5-1|TRBJ2-5
ASSLAGQQQETQY
>few|TRBV20-1|TRBJ2-2
SAKRVSGELF
>NA|TRBV7-8|TRBJ2-1
ASSLRDRVLENEQF
>NA|TRBV24-1|TRBJ1-1
ATSDFLQGPNTEAF
>NA|TRBV7-9|TRBJ1-2
ASSPLNRGPSGYT
>few|TRBV3-1|TRBJ2-3
ASRAKGRTDTQY
>NA|TRBV27|TRBJ2-1
ASSLSILGKEI
>NA|TRBV20-1|TRBJ2-7
SARVWAASSYEQY
>few|TRBV6-6|TRBJ1-2
ASSAPDREANYGYT
>few|TRBV5-1|TRBJ2-3
ASSSWTSATDTQY
>NA|TRBV30|TRBJ1-1
AWSKQGIEAF
>few|TRBV7-6|TRBJ1-1
ASSPRTIERTEAF
>few|TRBV29-1|TRBJ2-3
SSRGQGTDTQY
>few|TRBV11-2|TRBJ2-7
ASSPWRSRGAYEQY
>few|TRBV7-3|TRBJ2-3
ASSLGTSGDTDTQY
>few|TRBV4-3|TRBJ2-1
ASSQDFYRGGNEQF
>NA|TRBV7-8|TRBJ1-1
ASSLFEVAEAF
>NA|TRBV20-1|TRBJ2-3
SARELNRGTDTQY
>few|TRBV2|TRBJ2-3
ASSDTGGPGTQY
>NA|TRBV6-5|TRBJ2-7
ASSYSRAYEQY
>few|TRBV9|TRBJ1-1
ASSVGGGQNTEAF
>few|TRBV20-1|TRBJ2-1
SARDGTGGYWYEQF
>few|TRBV7-9|TRBJ2-7
ASALSSYEQY
>NA|TRBV24-1|TRBJ2-2
ATSGTATGELF
>few|TRBV28|TRBJ2-1
ASRNNREAYNEQF
>many|TRBV12-3/TRBV12-4|TRBJ1-2
ASSLRGQGAYGYT
>many|TRBV5-4|TRBJ2-3
ASSLELHTQY
>NA|TRBV6-5|TRBJ2-5
ASSYILADNQETQY
>NA|TRBV5-2|TRBJ2-1
ASNMAIGAPEQF
>NA|TRBV11-2|TRBJ1-1
ASRSWGTEAF
>few|TRBV27|TRBJ1-5
ASSLQGENQPQH
>few|TRBV29-1|TRBJ1-3
SVETGGTGNTIY
>NA|TRBV20-1|TRBJ2-3
SATTSGGKSGTDTQY
>NA|TRBV2|TRBJ1-5
ASSLQWNQPQH
>many|TRBV18|TRBJ2-5
ASSRRTGEEETQY
>few|TRBV5-1|TRBJ1-2
ASSFGRVDYGYT
>once|TRBV4-3|TRBJ2-4
ASSQDPAGWDIQY
>few|TRBV6-5|TRBJ1-1
ASSTGFTEAF